Listed here are 30 T cell receptor beta chains from one sample, sequenced in a study of T cells in localized non-small cell lung cancer. The repertoire was sequenced with immunoSEQ multiplex PCR; TCRdb's copy has only in-frame clones and lacks some. The data contain about 9,800 clones, less than 45% of them singletons. The sequencing used lymph node tissue, collected before any cancer treatment. The receptors were sampled from a woman between 40 and 69 years old with stage I lung adenocarcinoma.

V gene TRBV18 combines with J gene TRBJ1-4; D is ambiguous. The germline V gene has CDR1 KGHSH and CDR2 LQKENI. V lost 3 bases and J 6 bases, leaving 8 bases between the germline ends. This CDR3 region has 13 residues. CDR3 DNA sequence: TGTGCCAGCTCACCGGGATCGGATGAAAAACTGTTTTTT. Translating it yields CASSPGSDEKLFF.

This clone was recorded a few times. The V call is TRBV10-3, the J call TRBJ1-1, with D possibly TRBD1 on 6 matching bases. This CDR3 has 18 amino acids. The V end lost 2 bases, the J end lost 1 base, and 20 bases lay between the germline ends. The germline V gene has CDR1 ENHRY and CDR2 SYGVKD. The CDR3 sequence is CAISEGTGSSLANTEAFF. Here the CDR3 DNA reads TGTGCCATCAGTGAGGGAACAGGGTCTAGCTTAGCGAACACTGAAGCTTTCTTT.

This clone was recorded a few times. J is TRBJ1-4 and V is TRBV2, with D possibly TRBD1 on 5 matching bases. The CDR3 is 14 amino acids. The ends were cut back, 2 bases at V and 6 bases at J, with 10 bases in the middle. CDR1 is SNHLY, CDR2 FYNNEI, per germline. This CDR3 is CASSEQGRHEKLFF. DNA for the CDR3: TGTGCCAGCAGTGAACAGGGAAGGCATGAAAAACTGTTTTTT. Drawing the rest from reference TRBV2 and TRBJ1-4, the complete variable domain is EPEVTQTPSHQVTQMGQEVILRCVPISNHLYFYWYRQILGQKVEFLVSFYNNEISEKSEIFDDQFSVERPDGSNFTLKIRSTKLEDSAMYFCASSEQGRHEKLFFGSGTQLSVL.

The genes are TRBV6-8 and TRBJ1-1; D is possibly TRBD1 (5 bases). The CDR3 runs to 13 residues. In germline, CDR1 is MNHGY, CDR2 SAAAGT. Between the trimmed V and J ends, which lost 10 bases and 2 bases, there was a span of 14 bases. CDR3 sequence reads: CAIREAINTEAFF. CDR3 nucleotides: TGTGCCATCAGGGAGGCGATCAACACTGAAGCTTTCTTT.

J is TRBJ1-3 and V is TRBV29-1; a possible D gene is TRBD1 (6 bases). The CDR3 contains 12 residues. Looked up from germline, CDR1 is SQVTM and CDR2 is ANQGSEA. The V end was cut by 2 bases, the J end by 8 bases, with 10 bases between. The CDR3 bases are TGCAGCGTTGAAACAGGGATGGACACCATATATTTT. Encoded protein: CSVETGMDTIYF.

This rearrangement joins TRBV19 to TRBJ1-6, with 9 bases matching TRBD1. The CDR3 consists of 16 residues. V was pared by 5 bases and J by 7 bases, with 9 bases of the junction left unmatched. Germline V gives CDR1 LNHDA, CDR2 SQIVND (reference sequence). The CDR3 DNA reads TGTGCCAGTAGTGAACTAACCGGGACAGGGAATTCACCCCTCCACTTT. It translates to CASSELTGTGNSPLHF.

As to this clone: Other DNA sequences of this sample code for an identical CDR3. The J gene is TRBJ1-1, the V gene TRBV18; no clear D gene. Germline CDR1 is KGHSH and CDR2 is LQKENI. CDR3 length equals 14 residues. Trimming cost V 0 bases and J 1 base, with 6 bases left between them. The CDR3 loop is CASSPPGRNTEAFF. CDR3 DNA: TGTGCCAGCTCACCACCGGGCAGGAACACTGAAGCTTTCTTT.

The chain recombines TRBV9 with TRBJ2-3; D not certain. Germline V lookup: CDR1 SGDLS, CDR2 YYNGEE. The length of the CDR3 is 13 residues. V lost 5 bases to trimming and J lost 5 bases, with 12 bases between them. The CDR3, as DNA: TGTGCCAGCAGTGGTCTCCCCCGAGATACGCAGTATTTT. Its protein is CASSGLPRDTQYF.

This chain uses TRBV18 with TRBJ1-5; a weak D match, TRBD1 (5 bases). V dropped 6 bases and J dropped 0 bases, with 12 bases sitting between them. CDR1 and CDR2 from the germline V gene are KGHSH and LQKENI. The CDR3 has 15 amino acids. The chain's CDR3 is CASSPGTDSNQPQHF. As DNA, the CDR3 is TGTGCCAGCTCGCCTGGGACGGATAGCAATCAGCCCCAGCATTTT.

This chain connects TRBV6-8 to TRBJ2-1, with D maybe TRBD2 (5 bases). V shed 10 bases and J shed 6 bases, with 19 bases lying between them. This CDR3 spans 14 amino acids. Germline V lookup: CDR1 MNHGY, CDR2 SAAAGT. The CDR3 nucleotides read TGTGCCATCACCCAAGGAAGGGCGGGCAATGAGCAGTTCTTC. Translating it yields CAITQGRAGNEQFF.

This clone is a singleton in its sample. The rearrangement joins TRBV30 to TRBJ1-1; D call uncertain. The CDR3 consists of 16 residues. V lost 0 bases and J lost 3, with 17 bases in between. CDR1 and CDR2 from the germline V gene are GTSNPN and SVGIG (reference sequence). CDR3: CAWSVPRGMAYTEAFF. As DNA, the CDR3 is TGTGCCTGGAGTGTACCGCGAGGGATGGCCTACACTGAAGCTTTCTTT.

The rearrangement uses TRBV12-1 and TRBJ2-7. TRBV12-1 is annotated as a pseudogene. CDR3 length: 13 residues. The CDR3 coding sequence is TGTGCCAGCAGCTGGGGACCGGGGCACGAGCAGTACTTC. This codes for CASSWGPGHEQYF.

This chain connects TRBV15 to TRBJ1-3; 10 bases are shared with TRBD1. V was pared by 3 bases and J by 0 bases, with 2 bases of the junction left unmatched. CDR3 size: 16 residues. Germline CDR1 LNHNV, CDR2 YYDKDF (reference sequence). The CDR3 DNA is TGTGCCACCAGCAGGGACAGGGGGTTCTCTGGAAACACCATATATTTT. This gives the protein CATSRDRGFSGNTIYF.

The chain employs TRBV9 and TRBJ2-7; D possibly corresponds to TRBD1 (6 bases). Germline V gene sequence: CDR1 SGDLS, CDR2 YYNGEE. V lost 4 bases and J 6 bases, leaving 17 bases between the germline ends. The CDR3 has 14 residues. DNA for the CDR3: TGTGCCAGCAGCCTAGGACAGTCCCCCTCCGAGCAGTACTTC. Encoded protein: CASSLGQSPSEQYF.

This clone was observed once. This sequence joins TRBV19 and TRBJ1-5; TRBD1 aligns across 7 bases. After removal of 5 bases from V and 0 bases from J, the junction contained 13 bases not matched to a gene. The CDR3 extends over 18 amino acids. The germline CDR1 and CDR2 sequences are LNHDA and SQIVND (reference sequence). The CDR3 here is CASSPTWTGTYSNQPQHF. The CDR3 DNA sequence: TGTGCCAGTAGTCCGACGTGGACAGGAACTTATAGCAATCAGCCCCAGCATTTT.

V usage is TRBV29-1 and J usage is TRBJ2-7, with D perhaps TRBD2 (7 bases). Germline V gives CDR1 SQVTM, CDR2 ANQGSEA. V was pared by 3 bases and J by 1 base, with 10 bases between. The CDR3 has 13 amino acids. CDR3 protein: CSVDGGPSYEQYF. The CDR3 coding sequence is TGCAGCGTTGACGGGGGGCCTTCCTACGAGCAGTACTTC.

By sample fraction, this clone is medium-sized (0.01 to 0.1%). CDR3 residues: CASSLVKMDRFDTEAFF. For the CDR3, the DNA is TGTGCCAGCAGCTTAGTTAAAATGGACAGGTTCGACACTGAAGCTTTCTTT. V is TRBV11-3 and J is TRBJ1-1; 7 nucleotides align to TRBD1. The CDR3 has 17 amino acids. Looked up from germline, CDR1 is SGHNT and CDR2 is YENEEA. V dropped 1 base and J dropped 3; count of bases not matched to a gene: 11.

The chain recombines TRBV28 with TRBJ2-3; D might be TRBD1 or TRBD2, each matching 5 bases. CDR1 is MDHEN, CDR2 SYDVKM, per germline. The length of the CDR3 is 14 residues. V lost 4 bases and J 0 bases, leaving 8 bases between the germline ends. The CDR3 loop is CASSWGTSTDTQYF. CDR3 nucleotide sequence: TGTGCCAGCAGTTGGGGGACCAGCACAGATACGCAGTATTTT.

There are a few counts of this clone. The chain carries TRBV9 and TRBJ2-5; weak D call: TRBD2 (5 bases). V was pared by 7 bases and J by 7 bases, with 20 bases between. The germline CDR1 and CDR2 sequences are SGDLS and YYNGEE. The CDR3 runs 14 residues. The CDR3: CASATGWLAGTQYF. Here the CDR3 DNA reads TGTGCCAGCGCGACGGGTTGGCTAGCAGGGACCCAGTACTTC. Full variable domain (missing parts from reference TRBV9 and TRBJ2-5): DSGVTQTPKHLITATGQRVTLRCSPRSGDLSVYWYQQSLDQGLQFLIQYYNGEERAKGNILERFSAQQFPDLHSELNLSSLELGDSALYFCASATGWLAGTQYFGPGTRLLVL.

The chain recombines TRBV5-1 with TRBJ1-2; D unresolved. This CDR3 is built from 14 residues. The V gene's germline CDR1 is SGHRS and CDR2 YFSETQ. V lost 0 bases and J lost 4, with 10 bases in between. The CDR3 sequence is CASSLGSTAYGYTF. For the CDR3, the DNA is TGCGCCAGCAGCTTGGGTAGCACGGCCTATGGCTACACCTTC.

This chain links TRBV5-1 with TRBJ2-7; D perhaps matches TRBD1 (5 bases). This CDR3 region has 14 residues. Germline V CDR1 and CDR2: SGHRS, YFSETQ. The germline V and J ends were trimmed by 1 base and 2 bases, with 10 bases remaining between them. This chain's CDR3 is CASSLYPGPYEQYF. CDR3 DNA: TGCGCCAGCAGCTTGTATCCAGGGCCCTACGAGCAGTACTTC.

The genes are TRBV6-8 and TRBJ2-1; D may correspond to TRBD1 or TRBD2 (6 bases each). Trimming stripped 6 bases from V and 5 bases from J, with 20 bases between. The CDR3 covers 16 residues. Germline-derived CDR1 and CDR2 are MNHGY and SAAAGT. CDR3 sequence: CASSEGGPGADNEQFF. CDR3 nucleotides: TGTGCCAGCAGCGAAGGGGGTCCGGGGGCGGACAATGAGCAGTTCTTC.

The chain employs TRBV6-8 and TRBJ2-2, with unresolved D. V was cut by 10 bases and J by 2 bases, with 11 bases left in between. The CDR3 covers 13 residues. In germline, CDR1 is MNHGY, CDR2 SAAAGT. Here the CDR3 reads CATGRSNTGELFF. Here the CDR3 DNA reads TGTGCCACCGGGCGCAGCAACACCGGGGAGCTGTTTTTT.

The V and J genes are TRBV11-3 and TRBJ1-4; no clear D. Trimming removed 6 bases from V and 0 bases from J, with 11 bases in between. The CDR3 contains 15 residues. Germline values: CDR1 SGHNT, CDR2 YENEEA. The CDR3 loop reads CASRNPGSTNEKLFF. Written as DNA, the CDR3 is TGTGCCAGCAGAAATCCGGGGTCAACTAATGAAAAACTGTTTTTT.

The chain has TRBV18 and TRBJ1-5, with D possibly matching TRBD1 (5 bases). CDR3 length: 14 amino acids. In germline, CDR1 is KGHSH, CDR2 LQKENI. V was trimmed by 3 bases and J by 9 bases, leaving 15 bases between them. CDR3 in amino acids: CASSPGGPGRPQHF. The CDR3 region has the DNA TGTGCCAGCTCACCGGGGGGACCAGGTCGGCCCCAGCATTTT. The full variable domain, completed using reference TRBV18 and TRBJ1-5, is NAGVMQNPRHLVRRRGQEARLRCSPMKGHSHVYWYRQLPEEGLKFMVYLQKENIIDESGMPKERFSAEFPKEGPSILRIQQVVRGDSAAYFCASSPGGPGRPQHFGDGTRLSIL.

This clone was counted between two and nine times. The genes are TRBV11-3 and TRBJ2-1, with 9 positions matching TRBD1. The CDR3 extends over 17 amino acids. V lost 1 base and J lost 4; bases outside the gene matches: 8. Germline V lookup: CDR1 SGHNT, CDR2 YENEEA. DNA for the CDR3: TGTGCCAGCAGCTTAGGGAGGGGGACAGGGCTATACAATGAGCAGTTCTTC. This gives the protein CASSLGRGTGLYNEQFF.

This clone has just a few counts. The J gene is TRBJ1-2, the V gene TRBV15; D is possibly TRBD1 (5 bases). The CDR3 is made up of 15 amino acids. The V gene lost 0 bases and the J gene lost 8 bases, with 16 bases spanning the gap. The germline CDR1 and CDR2 sequences are LNHNV and YYDKDF (reference sequence). This CDR3 reads CATSRDRIGEGGYTF. The CDR3 region has the DNA TGTGCCACCAGCAGAGACCGGATCGGCGAGGGGGGCTACACCTTC.

The gene calls are TRBV29-1 and TRBJ1-3; no clear D. Germline V gives CDR1 SQVTM, CDR2 ANQGSEA. The CDR3 extends over 13 amino acids. Trimming cost V 5 bases and J 2 bases, with 10 bases left between them. The DNA of the CDR3 is TGCAGCGTTAGCTCGAGGGCTGGAAACACCATATATTTT. Translation gives CSVSSRAGNTIYF.

The gene calls are TRBV15 and TRBJ2-4; maybe TRBD1 (5 bases). V lost 1 base, J lost 6 bases, and 10 bases lay in between. This CDR3 contains 14 residues. CDR1 is LNHNV and CDR2 is YYDKDF in the germline V gene (reference sequence). As DNA, the CDR3 is TGTGCCACCAGCAGAGTCGACAGTGGAAACATTCAGTACTTC. Translation gives CATSRVDSGNIQYF.

The chain is built from TRBV19 and TRBJ2-7; 10 bases map to TRBD1. V lost 5 bases and J lost 2; bases outside the gene matches: 3. The CDR3 has 14 residues. Looked up from germline, CDR1 is LNHDA and CDR2 is SQIVND (reference sequence). CDR3 in amino acids: CASSPTGGAYEQYF. The CDR3 coding sequence is TGTGCCAGTAGTCCGACAGGGGGCGCCTACGAGCAGTACTTC.